These 20 T cell receptor beta chains originate from one sample sequenced in a study of OX40 agonist ivuxolimab in advanced cancers. Data came from immunoSEQ multiplex PCR; TCRdb stores just in-frame clones and leaves some out. The sample gives about 47,000 clones, under 90% of which show up once; under 25% is in the top ten. This specimen was CD4+ or CD8+ T cells sorted from blood, taken in a trial of the OX40 agonist ivuxolimab. These receptors all stem from an adult with an advanced solid tumor such as melanoma, head and neck, liver or kidney cancer.

This clone has only a few counts. The chain is built from TRBV19 and TRBJ2-1; 11 nucleotides match TRBD2. Germline V gene data show CDR1 as LNHDA and CDR2 as SQIVND (reference sequence). V was clipped by 6 bases and J by 3 bases; unmatched bases: 10. The CDR3 covers 17 residues. As DNA, the CDR3 is TGTGCCAGTAGGGTGACTAGCGGGGACCTCTTCTACAATGAGCAGTTCTTC. Translation: CASRVTSGDLFYNEQFF.

This clone occurred once. The chain links TRBV28 to TRBJ1-6; D gene ambiguous. The CDR3 contains 14 residues. Germline assignment: CDR1 MDHEN and CDR2 SYDVKM. V was shortened by 3 bases and J by 8 bases, with 11 bases between the two germline ends. CDR3: CASSFEREYSPLHF. In nucleotides, the CDR3 is TGTGCCAGCAGTTTTGAGAGGGAGTATTCACCCCTCCACTTT. Full variable domain (outside the CDR3, taken from reference TRBV28 and TRBJ1-6): DVKVTQSSRYLVKRTGEKVFLECVQDMDHENMFWYRQDPGLGLRLIYFSYDVKMKEKGDIPEGYSVSREKKERFSLILESASTNQTSMYLCASSFEREYSPLHFGNGTRLTVT.

The V call is TRBV2, the J call TRBJ2-1; TRBD1 matches 9 bases. V shed 2 bases and J 8 bases; nucleotides not matched to a gene: 7. CDR3 length: 15 residues. Looked up from germline, CDR1 is SNHLY and CDR2 is FYNNEI. This CDR3 is CASSEPRDRVYEQFF. In DNA, the CDR3 is TGTGCCAGCAGTGAACCACGGGACAGGGTCTATGAGCAGTTCTTC.

This chain connects TRBV6-5 to TRBJ2-7, with 8 bases fitting TRBD1. V lost 2 bases, J lost 7 bases, and 10 bases stayed unmatched. CDR3 length: 15 amino acids. CDR1 is MNHEY, CDR2 SVGAGI, per germline. The chain's CDR3 is CASSYRQGAIHEQYF. CDR3 sequence (DNA): TGTGCCAGCAGTTACAGGCAGGGGGCGATTCATGAGCAGTACTTC.

The chain uses TRBV5-1 and TRBJ2-3; possible D gene TRBD1, 6 bases. The CDR3 consists of 14 residues. V lost 4 bases and J lost 4, with 13 bases in between. In germline, CDR1 is SGHRS, CDR2 YFSETQ. CDR3 residues: CASSEDRFPDTQYF. In DNA, the CDR3 is TGCGCCAGCAGCGAAGACAGGTTTCCAGATACGCAGTATTTT.

The chain links TRBV5-4 to TRBJ2-7; unclear D gene. The ends were cut back, 1 base at V and 2 bases at J, with 7 bases in the middle. Germline loops: CDR1 SGHNT, CDR2 YYREEE (reference sequence). The CDR3 runs to 13 residues. The CDR3 DNA sequence: TGTGCCAGCAGCTTGAAGGAGACCTACGAGCAGTACTTC. As protein: CASSLKETYEQYF.

The chain combines TRBV9 with TRBJ2-1; D unresolved. V dropped 0 bases and J dropped 0 bases, with 10 bases sitting between them. The length of the CDR3 is 16 residues. The germline gives CDR1 SGDLS, CDR2 YYNGEE. CDR3 in amino acids: CASSVGGGYSYNEQFF. As DNA, the CDR3 is TGTGCCAGCAGCGTAGGAGGCGGATACTCCTACAATGAGCAGTTCTTC.

Remarks on this clone: Different DNA sequences within this sample yield the same CDR3. The gene calls are TRBV6-4 and TRBJ2-3, with 9 bases that match TRBD2. The CDR3 runs to 16 residues. Trimming removed 0 bases from V and 2 bases from J; junction bases left unmatched: 3. Germline-derived CDR1 and CDR2 are MRHNA and SNTAGT. The CDR3 coding sequence is TGTGCCAGCAGTGACTCTGCGGGGGGGTCCACAGATACGCAGTATTTT. Its translation is CASSDSAGGSTDTQYF.

The rearrangement links TRBV5-1 to TRBJ1-1; 12 bases match TRBD1. Germline V gene sequence: CDR1 SGHRS, CDR2 YFSETQ. CDR3 length: 17 residues. The trim removed 1 base at V and 1 base at J, leaving 5 bases unmatched. Here the CDR3 DNA reads TGCGCCAGCAGCTTGTTCGGGACAGGGGGCCCGAACACTGAAGCTTTCTTT. Protein: CASSLFGTGGPNTEAFF. Full variable domain (outside the CDR3, taken from reference TRBV5-1 and TRBJ1-1): KAGVTQTPRYLIKTRGQQVTLSCSPISGHRSVSWYQQTPGQGLQFLFEYFSETQRNKGNFPGRFSGRQFSNSRSEMNVSTLELGDSALYLCASSLFGTGGPNTEAFFGQGTRLTVV.

The CDR3 loop reads CASSQASRGYTEAFF. CDR3 nucleotides: TGCGCCAGCAGCCAAGCGTCGCGGGGATACACTGAAGCTTTCTTT. The chain employs TRBV4-3 and TRBJ1-1; no definite D call. Germline CDR1 LGHNA, CDR2 YSLEER. The CDR3 totals 15 residues. With 1 base removed from V and 3 bases from J, the gap between germline ends came to 12 bases.

This sequence joins TRBV5-4 and TRBJ2-3; D may correspond to TRBD1 or TRBD2 (5 bases each). Germline V gene data show CDR1 as SGHNT and CDR2 as YYREEE (reference sequence). The CDR3 is 15 residues long. V lost 4 bases and J 4 bases, leaving 16 bases between the germline ends. CDR3 sequence: CASSTSGRTSDTQYF. The CDR3 nucleotides read TGTGCCAGCAGCACCTCGGGACGGACCTCAGATACGCAGTATTTT.

The V gene is TRBV9, the J gene TRBJ2-1, with TRBD1 as a possible D gene (6 bases). Trimming pared 4 bases from V and 0 bases from J, leaving 11 bases between. CDR1 SGDLS and CDR2 YYNGEE come from the germline V gene. This CDR3 contains 15 residues. This CDR3 is CASSSTGSSYNEQFF. CDR3 in DNA: TGTGCCAGCAGCTCCACAGGGAGCTCCTACAATGAGCAGTTCTTC. The full variable domain, in which reference TRBV9 and TRBJ2-1 provide the parts outside the CDR3, is DSGVTQTPKHLITATGQRVTLRCSPRSGDLSVYWYQQSLDQGLQFLIQYYNGEERAKGNILERFSAQQFPDLHSELNLSSLELGDSALYFCASSSTGSSYNEQFFGPGTRLTVL.

The rearrangement links TRBV9 to TRBJ2-3; D might be TRBD2 (5 bases). This CDR3 is 15 amino acids long. V shed 0 bases and J shed 2 bases, with 10 bases lying between them. CDR1 SGDLS and CDR2 YYNGEE come from the germline V gene. CDR3 sequence (DNA): TGTGCCAGCAGCGTAGCTGAGCGGACCACAGATACGCAGTATTTT. Encoded protein: CASSVAERTTDTQYF.

The genes are TRBV4-1 and TRBJ2-7; 9 positions match TRBD2. V shed 4 bases, J shed 7 bases, and the junction held 8 bases outside the gene matches. Germline CDR1 is MGHRA and CDR2 is YSYEKL. The CDR3 extends over 14 amino acids. CDR3 sequence reads: CASSLREGGFEQYF. CDR3 nucleotide sequence: TGCGCCAGCAGCCTGCGGGAGGGCGGGTTTGAGCAGTACTTC.

This clone occurred a few times. V is TRBV4-2 and J is TRBJ2-7, with D unclear. The V gene's germline CDR1 is LGHNA and CDR2 YNFKEQ. V dropped 4 bases and J dropped 2 bases, with 9 bases sitting between them. This CDR3 region has 13 residues. The CDR3 loop is CASSPGTTYEQYF. For the CDR3, the DNA is TGTGCCAGCAGCCCAGGAACCACCTACGAGCAGTACTTC.

This clone was detected only a few times. CDR3 sequence (DNA): TGTGCCAGCAGCTCACCCATCTCCGAGCAGTACTTC. This encodes CASSSPISEQYF. V and J are TRBV7-9 and TRBJ2-7; D is uncertain. Looked up from germline, CDR1 is SEHNR and CDR2 is FQNEAQ (reference sequence). Deletions cut 4 bases from V and 6 bases from J, with 10 bases between. The CDR3 length is 12 residues.

The gene calls are TRBV7-3 and TRBJ2-1; tentatively, D is TRBD1 or TRBD2 (5 bases each). CDR1 is SGHTA, CDR2 FQGTGA, per germline. The CDR3 spans 13 residues. V was pared by 3 bases and J by 9 bases, with 12 bases between. CDR3 coding DNA: TGTGCCAGCAGCTTGAACATAGGGACTGAGCAGTTCTTC. Its translation: CASSLNIGTEQFF.

The CDR3 DNA reads TGCGCCAGCAGCCCCCGACTAGCGGACCAAGAGACCCAGTACTTC. It yields the protein CASSPRLADQETQYF. The chain employs TRBV4-1 and TRBJ2-5, with 9 positions matching TRBD2. Per the germline V gene, CDR1 is MGHRA and CDR2 is YSYEKL. The V segment lost 4 bases and the J segment 0 bases; nucleotides outside the gene matches: 3. The CDR3 loop spans 15 amino acids.

The V call is TRBV27, the J call TRBJ2-1, with TRBD2 identical over 12 bases. V shed 6 bases, J shed 1 base, and the junction held 4 bases outside the gene matches. Germline CDR1 MNHEY, CDR2 SMNVEV (reference sequence). This CDR3 is built from 16 residues. The CDR3 loop is CASRLTSGGSYNEQFF. The CDR3 bases are TGTGCCAGCAGACTGACTAGCGGGGGTTCCTACAATGAGCAGTTCTTC.

This clone has only one observation. The rearrangement joins TRBV29-1 to TRBJ2-1, with TRBD1 as a possible D gene (5 bases). Trimming removed 4 bases at V and 9 bases at J, with 10 bases between. CDR1 SQVTM and CDR2 ANQGSEA come from the germline V gene. The CDR3 extends over 11 amino acids. The CDR3 here is CSVVSGIEQFF. Written as DNA, the CDR3 is TGCAGCGTTGTGTCAGGGATTGAGCAGTTCTTC.